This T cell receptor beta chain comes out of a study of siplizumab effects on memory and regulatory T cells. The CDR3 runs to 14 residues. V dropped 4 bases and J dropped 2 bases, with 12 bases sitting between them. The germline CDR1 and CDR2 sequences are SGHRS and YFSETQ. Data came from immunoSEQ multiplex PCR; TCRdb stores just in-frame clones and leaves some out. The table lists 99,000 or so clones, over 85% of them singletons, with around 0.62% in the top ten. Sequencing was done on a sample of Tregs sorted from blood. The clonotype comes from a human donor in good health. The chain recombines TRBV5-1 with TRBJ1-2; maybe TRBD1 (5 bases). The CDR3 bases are TGCGCCAGCAGCCCAGGGACGGGGAACTATGGCTACACCTTC. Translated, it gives CASSPGTGNYGYTF.